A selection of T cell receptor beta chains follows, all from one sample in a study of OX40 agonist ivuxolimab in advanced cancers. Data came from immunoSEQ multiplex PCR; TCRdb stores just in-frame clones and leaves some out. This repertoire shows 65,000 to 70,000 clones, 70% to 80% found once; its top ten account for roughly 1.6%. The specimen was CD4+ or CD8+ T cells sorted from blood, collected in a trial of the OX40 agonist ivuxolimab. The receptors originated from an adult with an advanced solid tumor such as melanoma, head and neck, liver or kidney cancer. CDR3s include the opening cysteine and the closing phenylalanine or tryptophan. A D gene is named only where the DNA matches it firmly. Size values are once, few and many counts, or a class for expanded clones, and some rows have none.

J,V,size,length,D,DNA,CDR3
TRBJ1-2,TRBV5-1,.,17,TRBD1,TGCGCCAGCAGCTTGAAAGTATTGGGACAGGGCGGCTATGGCTACACCTTC,CASSLKVLGQGGYGYTF
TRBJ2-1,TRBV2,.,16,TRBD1,TGTGCCAGCAGACTGGGGTTGGGACAGGGGTACAATGAGCAGTTCTTC,CASRLGLGQGYNEQFF
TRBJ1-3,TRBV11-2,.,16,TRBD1,TGTGCCAGCAGCCCCCAGACAGGGAGGGCTGGAAACACCATATATTTT,CASSPQTGRAGNTIYF
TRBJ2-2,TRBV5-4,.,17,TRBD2,TGTGCCAGCATCAGACTAGCGGGAGGAGCGAACACCGGGGAGCTGTTTTTT,CASIRLAGGANTGELFF
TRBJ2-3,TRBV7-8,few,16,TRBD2,TGTGCCAGCAGCGACGCCAAGGCGGGAGTGGAAGATACGCAGTATTTT,CASSDAKAGVEDTQYF
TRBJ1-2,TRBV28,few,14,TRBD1,TGTGCCAGCAGTTTGACAGGGTACGACTATGGCTACACCTTC,CASSLTGYDYGYTF
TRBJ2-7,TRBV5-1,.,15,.,TGCGCCAGCACCTGGGGCGTAGGACCCTTACACGAGCAGTACTTC,CASTWGVGPLHEQYF
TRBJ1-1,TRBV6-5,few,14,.,TGTGCCAGCAGCAATACCGGCATGAACACTGAAGCTTTCTTT,CASSNTGMNTEAFF
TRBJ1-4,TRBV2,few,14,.,TGTGCCAGCAGTATGGACAAAGCGATCGAAAAACTGTTTTTT,CASSMDKAIEKLFF
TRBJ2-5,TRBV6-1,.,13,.,TGTGCCAGCAGTGTGGCGCAGGAAGAGACCCAGTACTTC,CASSVAQEETQYF
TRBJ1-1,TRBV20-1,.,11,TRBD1,TGCAGTGGTCAGGGGGCCACTGAAGCTTTCTTT,CSGQGATEAFF
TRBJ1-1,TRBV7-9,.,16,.,TGTGCCAGCAGCTTAACCCTCTTCAGTGAGAACACTGAAGCTTTCTTT,CASSLTLFSENTEAFF
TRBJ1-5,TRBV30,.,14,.,TGTGCCTGGAGTATAGGGGACGGTAATCAGCCCCAGCATTTT,CAWSIGDGNQPQHF
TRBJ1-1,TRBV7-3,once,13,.,TGTGCCAGCAGCTTCGGGGAGAACACTGAAGCTTTCTTT,CASSFGENTEAFF
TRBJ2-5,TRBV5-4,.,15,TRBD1,TGTGCCAGCACCTTGCGCGCAGGGGGCCAAGAGACCCAGTACTTC,CASTLRAGGQETQYF
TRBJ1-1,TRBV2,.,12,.,TGTGCCAGCAGTGAATACAGGCATGAAGCTTTCTTT,CASSEYRHEAFF
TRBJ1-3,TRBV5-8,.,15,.,TGTGCCAGCAGCTGGACGGACATCTCTGGAAACACCATATATTTT,CASSWTDISGNTIYF
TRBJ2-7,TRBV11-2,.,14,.,TGTGCCAGCAGCTTAACCGACAGCGTCTACGAGCAGTACTTC,CASSLTDSVYEQYF
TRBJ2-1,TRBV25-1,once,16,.,TGTGCCAGCAGGTGCGTGGCAGGGGAATCCACAGATGAGCAGTTCTTC,CASRCVAGESTDEQFF
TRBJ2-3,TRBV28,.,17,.,TGTGCCAGCAGTTTATATCAGGACATCGGGAGAGCAGATACGCAGTATTTT,CASSLYQDIGRADTQYF
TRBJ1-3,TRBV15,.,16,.,TGTGCCACCAGCAGAGATCGGCCCCTCTCTGGAAACACCATATATTTT,CATSRDRPLSGNTIYF
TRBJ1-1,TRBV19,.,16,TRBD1,TGTGCCAGTAGTCCCCTGGACAGGGGCCCGAACACTGAAGCTTTCTTT,CASSPLDRGPNTEAFF
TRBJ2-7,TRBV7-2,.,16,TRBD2,TGTGCCAGCAGCCCCTTCGAGACTAGCGGGAGAAGGTTAGAGTACTTC,CASSPFETSGRRLEYF
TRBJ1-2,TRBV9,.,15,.,TGTGCCAGCAGCGTAGGCCCGGGGGTGTGGTATGGCTACACCTTC,CASSVGPGVWYGYTF
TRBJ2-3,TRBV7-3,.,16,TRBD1,TGTGCCAGCAGCTCCCAAACAGGGGCAGCCACAGATACGCAGTATTTT,CASSSQTGAATDTQYF
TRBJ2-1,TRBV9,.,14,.,TGTGCCAGCAGCCCCAACCTTGTTCCCAATGAGCAGTTCTTC,CASSPNLVPNEQFF
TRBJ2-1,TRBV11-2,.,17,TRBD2,TGTGCCAGCAGCCAAGGACTAGCGAATCCCTACTACAATGAGCAGTTCTTC,CASSQGLANPYYNEQFF
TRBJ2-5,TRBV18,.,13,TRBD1,TGTGCCAGCTCAGGAGGACAGGGAGAGACCCAGTACTTC,CASSGGQGETQYF
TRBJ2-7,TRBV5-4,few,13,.,TGTGCCAGCAGCTTAACTAGTTCCTACGAGCAGTACTTC,CASSLTSSYEQYF
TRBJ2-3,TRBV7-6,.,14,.,TGTGCCAGCAGCTTAGACAGCTCAGTAGATACGCAGTATTTT,CASSLDSSVDTQYF
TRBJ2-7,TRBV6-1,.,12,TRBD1,TGTGCCAGCAGTCGGACAGGGAACGAGCAGTACTTC,CASSRTGNEQYF